This TCR beta chain was recovered during a study of blood T cell repertoires in COVID-19. Study-level information: From T cells, B-cell-depleted T cells, or PBMCs came the material, which was cDNA or gDNA.

Using immunoSEQ multiplex PCR, the repertoire was profiled, and TCRdb retains in-frame clones only, with some absent. The repertoire includes about 50,000 clones, 65% to 85% of them detected once, and roughly 6% sits in the top ten. V trimming: 0 bases; J trimming: 5 bases; junction bases outside the gene matches: 5. Germline CDR1 is SGHVS and CDR2 is FQNEAQ. This CDR3 contains 16 residues. The TCR was taken from an elderly woman with acute or convalescent COVID-19. The chain links TRBV7-8 to TRBJ2-1, with 9 bases lining up with TRBD2. The specimen was peripheral blood. CDR3 DNA sequence: TGTGCCAGCAGCTTAGCGGGGTCTAGCGGGAACAATGAGCAGTTCTTC. Translated, it gives CASSLAGSSGNNEQFF.